This entry lists 17 T cell receptor beta chains sequenced from one sample in a study of T cells in Graves' hyperthyroidism and ophthalmopathy (dated by TCRdb to about 2019). The library was obtained by multiplex PCR. Sequencing used an Illumina HiSeq 2000. The TCR beta CDR3 regions were amplified from the RNA transcripts. For the first round of RT-PCR on the TCR CDR3, the HTBI primer set was used together with the Qiagen OneStep RT-PCR kit. TCRdb applied fastp at Q25 and MiXCR to the public reads, then kept only in-frame beta chains. Each record represents a unique CDR3 protein, reported with the most common genes and DNA among its rows. Counted in this sample were hundreds of thousands of distinct CDR3 sequences; around 15% of them appeared once. The ten largest clones take up around 4% of the sample. The sequencing sample was made of blood. The origin of the receptors is a woman under 40 with Graves' hyperthyroidism.

CDR3: CSVEGNRDPTNNEQFF. The CDR3 coding sequence is TGCAGCGTTGAAGGTAACCGGGACCCTACTAACAATGAGCAGTTCTTC. The rearrangement joins TRBV29-1 to TRBJ2-1; possibly TRBD1 or TRBD2 for D (5 bases each). Trimming cost V 1 base and J 5 bases, with 18 bases left between them. Per the germline V gene, CDR1 is SQVTM and CDR2 is ANQGSEA. The length of the CDR3 is 16 residues.

The chain recombines TRBV11-2 with TRBJ1-1; D uncertain. Germline assignment: CDR1 SGHAT and CDR2 FQNNGV. This CDR3 is 15 amino acids long. The ends were cut back, 4 bases at V and 4 bases at J, with 16 bases in the middle. The CDR3 protein is CASSYAKVGSTEAFF. The CDR3, as DNA: TGTGCCAGCAGCTACGCAAAGGTCGGGAGCACTGAAGCTTTCTTT.

The sample holds a few counts of this clonotype. This chain links TRBV6-1 with TRBJ1-2; D unresolved. CDR1 MNHNS and CDR2 SASEGT come from the germline V gene. With 1 base removed from V and 4 bases from J, the gap between germline ends came to 7 bases. The CDR3 has 13 amino acids. CDR3 protein: CASSEGLIYGYTF. The CDR3 bases are TGTGCCAGCAGTGAAGGACTGATCTATGGCTACACCTTC.

A remark on this clonotype: Just one base apart from a much larger clone, this may be a read error. The chain combines TRBV29-1 with TRBJ2-1; D unresolved. CDR3 length: 13 residues. CDR1 is SQVTM and CDR2 is ANQGSEA in the germline V gene. The CDR3 bases are TGCAGCCCGCGGACCATCTCCTACAATAAGCAGTTCTTC. Its translation: CSPRTISYNKQFF.

The chain employs TRBV7-3 and TRBJ1-5; D might be TRBD1 (6 bases). Germline lookup yields CDR1 SGHTA and CDR2 FQGTGA. The length of the CDR3 is 13 residues. Deletions cut 5 bases from V and 11 bases from J, with 16 bases between. This CDR3 is CASSIDGTGSQHF. In DNA form, the CDR3 reads TGTGCCAGCAGCATCGACGGTACAGGGTCCCAGCATTTT.

This clonotype turned up a few times. The chain is built from TRBV19 and TRBJ1-5; no clear D. V dropped 6 bases and J dropped 6 bases, with 12 bases sitting between them. The CDR3 runs to 13 residues. Per the germline V gene, CDR1 is LNHDA and CDR2 is SQIVND (reference sequence). CDR3 sequence reads: CASSPLLSQPQHF. The CDR3 bases are TGTGCCAGTAGCCCCCTTCTATCTCAGCCCCAGCATTTT.

The chain combines TRBV14 with TRBJ2-7; 9 bases fit TRBD2. Germline V gene lookup returns CDR1 SGHDN and CDR2 FVKESK. V lost 0 bases, J lost 2 bases, and 23 bases stayed unmatched. This CDR3 is built from 22 residues. CDR3 DNA: TGTGCCAGCAGCCAAGATAACCTGCTAGGGGTTAGCGGGAGAGGAAGCCCCTACGAGCAGTACTTC. Amino acid sequence: CASSQDNLLGVSGRGSPYEQYF.

This clonotype was detected ten times or more. The CDR3 DNA reads TGTGCCAGCTCAGGCCGGATGGCTAATGAAAAACTGTTTTTT. This gives the protein CASSGRMANEKLFF. V and J are TRBV11-2 and TRBJ1-4, with D unclear. CDR3 length equals 14 residues. Trimming shortened V by 8 bases and J by 3 bases, and 13 bases separated the two germline ends. CDR1 and CDR2 from the germline V gene are SGHAT and FQNNGV.

This clonotype came up many times. The V and J genes are TRBV20-1 and TRBJ2-7; D call uncertain. Germline V gene sequence: CDR1 DFQATT, CDR2 SNEGSKA (reference sequence). V lost 1 base, J lost 3 bases, and 10 bases lay in between. The CDR3 totals 13 residues. CDR3 DNA sequence: TGCAGTGCTAGAGTCCTACCAGTCTACGAGCAGTACTTC. Its translation is CSARVLPVYEQYF.

In this sample, this clonotype turned up many times. The genes are TRBV6-2 or TRBV6-3 and TRBJ2-3; a weak D match, TRBD2 (6 bases). Germline values: CDR1 MNHEY, CDR2 SVGEGT. The CDR3 covers 17 residues. V lost 3 bases, J lost 2 bases, and 18 bases lay in between. The CDR3 sequence is CASSYGGRQTYTDTQYF. CDR3 sequence (DNA): TGTGCCAGCAGTTATGGAGGGAGACAAACCTACACAGATACGCAGTATTTT.

This clonotype was counted ten times or more. The chain couples TRBV27 to TRBJ2-7; 13 nucleotides agree with TRBD2. Germline V CDR1 and CDR2: MNHEY, SMNVEV (reference sequence). This CDR3 has 15 residues. V gave up 0 bases and J gave up 5 bases; unmatched junction bases: 1. The CDR3 coding sequence is TGTGCCAGCAGTTTATCGACTAGCGGGAGGCACGAGCAGTACTTC. Residues: CASSLSTSGRHEQYF.

This clonotype was seen repeatedly, ten times or more. The chain couples TRBV24-1 to TRBJ2-6; D not certain. The CDR3 runs 13 residues. V shed 10 bases and J shed 1 base, with 7 bases lying between them. CDR1 is KGHDR, CDR2 SFDVKD, per germline. The CDR3 sequence: CATGISGANVLTF. The CDR3 nucleotides read TGTGCCACAGGGATTTCTGGGGCCAACGTCCTGACTTTC.

V and J are TRBV7-9 and TRBJ1-3; no definite D call. The CDR3 sequence is 16 residues long. CDR1 and CDR2 (germline): SEHNR, FQNEAQ (reference sequence). V was clipped by 5 bases and J by 0 bases, with 14 bases between them. The CDR3 DNA follows: TGTGCCAGCAGCCAAACACAGAAATTCTCTGGAAACACCATATATTTT. It translates to CASSQTQKFSGNTIYF. Looking up the rest from reference TRBV7-9 and TRBJ1-3 gives the full variable domain: DTGVSQNPRHKITKRGQNVTFRCDPISEHNRLYWYRQTLGQGPEFLTYFQNEAQLEKSRLLSDRFSAERPKGSFSTLEIQRTEQGDSAMYLCASSQTQKFSGNTIYFGEGSWLTVV.

The rearrangement uses TRBV6-5 and TRBJ2-1, with D possibly matching TRBD1 (5 bases). Germline CDR1 reads MNHEY; CDR2 reads SVGAGI. Trimming cost V 2 bases and J 5 bases, with 7 bases left between them. The CDR3 is 13 amino acids. CDR3 amino acids: CASSYQTDNEQFF. The CDR3, as DNA: TGTGCCAGCAGTTACCAGACAGACAATGAGCAGTTCTTC.

In this sample, this clonotype turned up many times. The chain is built from TRBV28 and TRBJ2-7; 8 bases fit TRBD1. The CDR3 totals 14 residues. Germline-derived CDR1 and CDR2 are MDHEN and SYDVKM. The trim removed 3 bases at V and 6 bases at J, leaving 7 bases unmatched. The CDR3 is CASSFPGGGFEQYF. CDR3 coding DNA: TGTGCCAGCAGTTTCCCAGGGGGCGGTTTCGAGCAGTACTTC.

This clonotype was seen ten or more times. The V gene is TRBV11-2, the J gene TRBJ1-5; D gene uncertain. The CDR3 length is 13 residues. CDR1 and CDR2 (germline): SGHAT, FQNNGV. The germline V and J ends were trimmed by 2 bases and 4 bases, with 6 bases remaining between them. The CDR3 region is CASSLTENQPQHF. As DNA, the CDR3 is TGTGCCAGCAGCTTAACAGAAAATCAGCCCCAGCATTTT.

The gene calls are TRBV7-9 and TRBJ2-2; no clear D gene. The length of the CDR3 is 13 residues. Trimming took 1 base from V and 6 from J, leaving 6 bases between them. Germline-derived CDR1 and CDR2 are SEHNR and FQNEAQ (reference sequence). The CDR3 reads CASSLGFSGELFF. For the CDR3, the DNA is TGTGCCAGCAGCTTAGGGTTTTCCGGGGAGCTGTTTTTT.